Listed below are T cell receptor beta chains from one sample, sequenced in a study of T cell changes during pregnancy in multiple sclerosis. The repertoire was sequenced with immunoSEQ multiplex PCR; TCRdb's copy has only in-frame clones and lacks some. Found here are tens of thousands of clones, 94% of them singletons; the top ten hold about 3%. The sequenced sample was CD8+ T cells from peripheral blood mononuclear cells, obtained in the third trimester of pregnancy. These receptors originate from a female donor with multiple sclerosis, enrolled in a pregnancy study. Each CDR3 is given with its conserved first and last residue. The D gene is left open where the match is weak. Not every row has a clone size; where given, it reads once, few, many or a size class.

CDR3 DNA: TGTGCCAGCAGCCTGGGACAGGGGAGCAATCAGCCCCAGCATTTT; CDR3 protein: CASSLGQGSNQPQHF; D gene: TRBD1; clone size: .; J gene: TRBJ1-5; V gene: TRBV5-4
CDR3 DNA: TGCGCCAGCAGCCGGGACAGCTCTGGAAACACCATATATTTT; CDR3 protein: CASSRDSSGNTIYF; D gene: TRBD1; clone size: .; J gene: TRBJ1-3; V gene: TRBV4-1
CDR3 DNA: TGTGCCAGCAGTTACTCTTCACATGAAGCTTTCTTT; CDR3 protein: CASSYSSHEAFF; D gene: .; clone size: .; J gene: TRBJ1-1; V gene: TRBV6-5
CDR3 DNA: TGTGCCAGCTGGGACACGGAGATTGGGTTTTCTGGAAACACCATATATTTT; CDR3 protein: CASWDTEIGFSGNTIYF; D gene: .; clone size: .; J gene: TRBJ1-3; V gene: TRBV18
CDR3 DNA: TGTGCCAGTAGCTTAGCGGTAAGCTCCTACGAGCAGTACTTC; CDR3 protein: CASSLAVSSYEQYF; D gene: .; clone size: once; J gene: TRBJ2-7; V gene: TRBV19
CDR3 DNA: TGTGCCAGCAGCTCCCCACTAGGCTCTAGCACAGATACGCAGTATTTT; CDR3 protein: CASSSPLGSSTDTQYF; D gene: .; clone size: .; J gene: TRBJ2-3; V gene: TRBV5-4
CDR3 DNA: TGTGCCACCAGCAGAGAAGGGGTACAAGGGGCCCCTGGAAACACCATATATTTT; CDR3 protein: CATSREGVQGAPGNTIYF; D gene: .; clone size: .; J gene: TRBJ1-3; V gene: TRBV15
CDR3 DNA: TGTGCCAGCAGCTTATTCCGGACAGGGAACTATGGCTACACCTTC; CDR3 protein: CASSLFRTGNYGYTF; D gene: TRBD1; clone size: .; J gene: TRBJ1-2; V gene: TRBV7-9
CDR3 DNA: TGTGCCAGCAGTTACGGGACTATAGGCGGGGAGCTGTTTTTT; CDR3 protein: CASSYGTIGGELFF; D gene: TRBD2; clone size: .; J gene: TRBJ2-2; V gene: TRBV6-5
CDR3 DNA: TGTGCCAGCAGCCAAGGACAGGGTTACAATGAGCAGTTCTTC; CDR3 protein: CASSQGQGYNEQFF; D gene: TRBD1; clone size: .; J gene: TRBJ2-1; V gene: TRBV16
CDR3 DNA: TGTGCCAGCAGCTCAGACTTGAGCTCCTACAATGAGCAGTTCTTC; CDR3 protein: CASSSDLSSYNEQFF; D gene: .; clone size: .; J gene: TRBJ2-1; V gene: TRBV5-6
CDR3 DNA: TGTGCCTGGGACGAGGCAGGGCGCACTGAAGCTTTCTTT; CDR3 protein: CAWDEAGRTEAFF; D gene: .; clone size: .; J gene: TRBJ1-1; V gene: TRBV30
CDR3 DNA: TGTGCCAGCAGCTACCGCCGAACAGGGGAGGTTTACTATGGCTACACCTTC; CDR3 protein: CASSYRRTGEVYYGYTF; D gene: TRBD1; clone size: .; J gene: TRBJ1-2; V gene: TRBV7-9
CDR3 DNA: TGTGCCTGGAGCCAACCAGGGGGCGCACAATATGGCTACACCTTC; CDR3 protein: CAWSQPGGAQYGYTF; D gene: TRBD1; clone size: .; J gene: TRBJ1-2; V gene: TRBV30
CDR3 DNA: TGCGCCAGCAGCTCAGGACAGGGGGCCTACGAGCAGTACTTC; CDR3 protein: CASSSGQGAYEQYF; D gene: TRBD1; clone size: .; J gene: TRBJ2-7; V gene: TRBV5-1
CDR3 DNA: TGCGCCAGCAGCGTGGGACAGGCAAACACTGAAGCTTTCTTT; CDR3 protein: CASSVGQANTEAFF; D gene: TRBD1; clone size: .; J gene: TRBJ1-1; V gene: TRBV5-1
CDR3 DNA: TGTGCCATCAGTGAAGCGGGAGTGGGTCCAGATACGCAGTATTTT; CDR3 protein: CAISEAGVGPDTQYF; D gene: TRBD2; clone size: .; J gene: TRBJ2-3; V gene: TRBV10-3
CDR3 DNA: TGCGCCAGCAGTGAGTCAACAGGGAATGGAAACACCATATATTTT; CDR3 protein: CASSESTGNGNTIYF; D gene: .; clone size: .; J gene: TRBJ1-3; V gene: TRBV10-2
CDR3 DNA: TGTGCCAGCATCAAGGGGGCGGGAGGCCCCTACAATGAGCAGTTCTTC; CDR3 protein: CASIKGAGGPYNEQFF; D gene: .; clone size: .; J gene: TRBJ2-1; V gene: TRBV2
CDR3 DNA: TGTGCCAGCAGCCCCAGGGTTTCGGGGAACACTGAAGCTTTCTTT; CDR3 protein: CASSPRVSGNTEAFF; D gene: .; clone size: once; J gene: TRBJ1-1; V gene: TRBV13
CDR3 DNA: TGTGCCAGCAGTCACATCTCCGCATCTGGAAACACCATATATTTT; CDR3 protein: CASSHISASGNTIYF; D gene: .; clone size: .; J gene: TRBJ1-3; V gene: TRBV4-2
CDR3 DNA: TGTGCCAGCAGCCCCGGACTAGCGGGGGACACAGATACGCAGTATTTT; CDR3 protein: CASSPGLAGDTDTQYF; D gene: TRBD2; clone size: .; J gene: TRBJ2-3; V gene: TRBV13